This T cell receptor beta chain comes out of a study of cytomegalovirus exposure and HLA in healthy donors. Libraries were prepared by immunoSEQ multiplex PCR; TCRdb keeps only in-frame clonotypes and omits some of them. The profile shows about 200,000 clones, more than 65% of them singletons. To note about this clone: Its antigen is currently unknown.

General study results and limits: In vitro confirmation showed a few CMV-associated chains to be CMV antigen specific. The TCR clusters that emerged in the first cohort tended, a later analysis found, to co-occur in the roughly 120 validation repertoires.

Sequencing was performed on PBMCs. The origin of this receptor is a woman in her 30s in good health and CMV-seropositive.

CDR3 nucleotides: TGTGCCAGCAGTGCCCTGCAGGGGCCGTCCTACGAGCAGTACTTC. Translation gives CASSALQGPSYEQYF. The chain combines TRBV6-1 with TRBJ2-7; the D gene is possibly TRBD1 (6 bases). V dropped 4 bases and J dropped 1 base, with 14 bases sitting between them. The CDR3 is 15 amino acids. Germline CDR1 MNHNS, CDR2 SASEGT.